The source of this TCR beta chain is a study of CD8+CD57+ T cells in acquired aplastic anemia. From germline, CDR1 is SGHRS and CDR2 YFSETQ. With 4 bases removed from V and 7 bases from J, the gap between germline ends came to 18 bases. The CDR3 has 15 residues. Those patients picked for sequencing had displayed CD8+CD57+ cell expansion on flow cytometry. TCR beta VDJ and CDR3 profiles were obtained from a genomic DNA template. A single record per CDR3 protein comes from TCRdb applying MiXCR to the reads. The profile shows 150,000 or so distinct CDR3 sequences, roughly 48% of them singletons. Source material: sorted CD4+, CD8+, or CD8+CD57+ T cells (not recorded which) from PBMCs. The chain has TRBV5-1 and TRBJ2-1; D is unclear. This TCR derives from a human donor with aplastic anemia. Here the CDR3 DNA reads TGCGCCAGCAGCAACAGTGACGGTGGTGGGAATGAGCAGTTCTTC. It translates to CASSNSDGGGNEQFF. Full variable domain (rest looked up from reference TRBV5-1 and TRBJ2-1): KAGVTQTPRYLIKTRGQQVTLSCSPISGHRSVSWYQQTPGQGLQFLFEYFSETQRNKGNFPGRFSGRQFSNSRSEMNVSTLELGDSALYLCASSNSDGGGNEQFFGPGTRLTVL.